A single sample is the source of the 12 T cell receptor beta chains below, sequenced in a study of blood T cell repertoires in COVID-19. Repertoires were generated with immunoSEQ multiplex PCR, while TCRdb's copy carries only in-frame clones and drops some. Counted here are 52,000 or so clones, about nine tenths occurring once; the ten biggest clones make up 8.5%. What was sequenced was peripheral blood. These receptors all stem from a man between 60 and 70 years old with active COVID-19.

The CDR3 reads CASSPGSSGLQETQYF. As DNA, the CDR3 is TGTGCCAGCAGCCCCGGGAGTAGCGGTCTCCAAGAGACCCAGTACTTC. The V and J genes are TRBV11-3 and TRBJ2-5; tentatively, D is TRBD2 (6 bases). Trimming shortened V by 5 bases and J by 1 base, and 17 bases separated the two germline ends. The CDR3 has 16 amino acids. Germline CDR1 and CDR2: SGHNT and YENEEA.

The chain recombines TRBV27 with TRBJ2-1; D is possibly TRBD2 (6 bases). CDR3 length equals 18 residues. CDR1 is MNHEY, CDR2 SMNVEV, per germline (reference sequence). V dropped 3 bases and J dropped 4 bases, with 22 bases sitting between them. In DNA form, the CDR3 reads TGTGCCAGCAGTTTCAAGGGCGGGTCGGGAGCGGGTTACAATGAGCAGTTCTTC. This translates into CASSFKGGSGAGYNEQFF.

V gene TRBV29-1 combines with J gene TRBJ2-7, with TRBD2 matching over 11 bases. V gave up 7 bases and J gave up 6 bases; unmatched junction bases: 8. From germline, CDR1 is SQVTM and CDR2 ANQGSEA. The CDR3 contains 13 residues. The DNA of the CDR3 is TGCAGCGGGCGACTAGCGGGACGTGGCGAGCAGTACTTC. It specifies CSGRLAGRGEQYF.

The chain couples TRBV4-1 to TRBJ2-1, with TRBD2 matching over 8 bases. Trimming removed 0 bases from V and 0 bases from J; junction bases left unmatched: 13. The CDR3 runs 20 residues. Germline V lookup: CDR1 MGHRA, CDR2 YSYEKL. The CDR3 region has the DNA TGCGCCAGCAGCCAAGATCGCCCGACTAGCGCGCAGAGCTCCTACAATGAGCAGTTCTTC. Translating it yields CASSQDRPTSAQSSYNEQFF.

The chain is built from TRBV5-1 and TRBJ2-3; tentative D call: TRBD2 (9 bases). V lost 4 bases, J lost 5 bases, and 29 bases lay in between. CDR1 SGHRS and CDR2 YFSETQ come from the germline V gene. The CDR3 contains 19 residues. The CDR3 region is CASSPGQGLSSGRLDTQYF. The CDR3 DNA sequence: TGCGCCAGCAGCCCTGGACAGGGATTGAGTAGCGGGAGATTAGATACGCAGTATTTT. Full variable domain (outside the CDR3, taken from reference TRBV5-1 and TRBJ2-3): KAGVTQTPRYLIKTRGQQVTLSCSPISGHRSVSWYQQTPGQGLQFLFEYFSETQRNKGNFPGRFSGRQFSNSRSEMNVSTLELGDSALYLCASSPGQGLSSGRLDTQYFGPGTRLTVL.

This clone was detected only once. The rearrangement joins TRBV27 to TRBJ2-7; TRBD2 matches at 7 bases. V shed 1 base and J 6 bases; nucleotides not matched to a gene: 9. Germline CDR1 MNHEY, CDR2 SMNVEV (reference sequence). This CDR3 contains 15 residues. CDR3 DNA sequence: TGTGCCAGCAGTTTATATTTCGGACTAGACCGCGAGCAGTACTTC. Protein sequence: CASSLYFGLDREQYF.

The CDR3 loop reads CASSPLRRPYNEQFF. Here the CDR3 DNA reads TGTGCCAGCAGCCCCCTGAGGAGACCTTACAATGAGCAGTTCTTC. The rearrangement joins TRBV11-1 to TRBJ2-1; D is ambiguous. Trimming pared 5 bases from V and 4 bases from J, leaving 15 bases between. Germline CDR1 SGHAT, CDR2 FQDESV (reference sequence). This CDR3 has 15 amino acids.

This clone was recorded a few times. This chain joins TRBV19 and TRBJ2-3, with 8 bases that match TRBD1. The V gene end was trimmed by 7 bases and the J gene end by 1 base; junction bases not matched to a gene: 1. Germline-derived CDR1 and CDR2 are LNHDA and SQIVND (reference sequence). The CDR3 is 13 amino acids. This chain's CDR3 is CASKDRGTDTQYF. The CDR3 DNA sequence: TGTGCCAGTAAGGACAGGGGCACAGATACGCAGTATTTT.

The V gene is TRBV4-2, the J gene TRBJ2-1; TRBD2 matches 8 bases. The V segment lost 0 bases and the J segment 8 bases; nucleotides outside the gene matches: 6. Germline lookup yields CDR1 LGHNA and CDR2 YNFKEQ. There are 15 residues in the CDR3. DNA for the CDR3: TGTGCCAGCAGCCAAGAGGGACTAGGGGCCTATGAGCAGTTCTTC. This sequence encodes CASSQEGLGAYEQFF.

The chain is built from TRBV18 and TRBJ2-5; TRBD1 matches 10 bases. This CDR3 is built from 13 residues. Trimming removed 3 bases from V and 5 bases from J; junction bases left unmatched: 0. The germline V gene has CDR1 KGHSH and CDR2 LQKENI. The CDR3 bases are TGTGCCAGCTCACCGGGACAGGGGGAGACCCAGTACTTC. Translating it yields CASSPGQGETQYF.

The chain has TRBV9 and TRBJ2-7, with 7 nucleotides matching TRBD1. Trimming at V came to 6 bases and at J to 5 bases, leaving 11 bases not matched to a gene. The CDR3 extends over 14 amino acids. Germline V gene data show CDR1 as SGDLS and CDR2 as YYNGEE. The CDR3 region is CASTPRIGGNEQYF. CDR3 sequence (DNA): TGTGCCAGCACCCCCCGAATAGGGGGCAACGAGCAGTACTTC.

The chain carries TRBV7-8 and TRBJ2-2, with 12 bases aligning to TRBD2. The CDR3 is 18 residues long. Germline lookup yields CDR1 SGHVS and CDR2 FQNEAQ. After removal of 1 base from V and 1 base from J, the junction contained 4 bases not matched to a gene. CDR3 DNA sequence: TGTGCCAGCAGCTTAGTGGGGACTAGCGGGTTGAACACCGGGGAGCTGTTTTTT. Its protein product is CASSLVGTSGLNTGELFF.